This TCR beta chain stems from a study of persistence of HIV-infected CD4 T cells. This was the immunoSEQ version 4 assay in survey mode. The method was immunoSEQ multiplex PCR; TCRdb's version includes in-frame clones alone and lacks a portion of them. The table includes roughly 45,000 clones, more than 80% detected once. Nonspecific anti-CD3/anti-CD28 bead stimulation represents the broad CD4+ T cell repertoire. CD4+ T cells upregulating both CD40 ligand and CD69 were sorted as responding cells. CDR1 and CDR2 (germline): MNHNY, SVGAGI (reference sequence). V lost 6 bases, J lost 6 bases, and 17 bases lay in between. This CDR3 has 14 amino acids. Details on this clone: Its antigen is unidentified.

The source of this sequence is an adult man with HIV who was CMV-seropositive. Sequencing used CD4+ T cells sorted from PBMCs after roughly 18-hour stimulation, obtained from a patient who received antiretroviral therapy. The chain couples TRBV6-6 to TRBJ1-2; perhaps TRBD1 as D (5 bases). The CDR3 DNA is TGTGCCAGCAGCTCGGGACCACGGAGGGATGGCTACACCTTC. Translating gives CASSSGPRRDGYTF.